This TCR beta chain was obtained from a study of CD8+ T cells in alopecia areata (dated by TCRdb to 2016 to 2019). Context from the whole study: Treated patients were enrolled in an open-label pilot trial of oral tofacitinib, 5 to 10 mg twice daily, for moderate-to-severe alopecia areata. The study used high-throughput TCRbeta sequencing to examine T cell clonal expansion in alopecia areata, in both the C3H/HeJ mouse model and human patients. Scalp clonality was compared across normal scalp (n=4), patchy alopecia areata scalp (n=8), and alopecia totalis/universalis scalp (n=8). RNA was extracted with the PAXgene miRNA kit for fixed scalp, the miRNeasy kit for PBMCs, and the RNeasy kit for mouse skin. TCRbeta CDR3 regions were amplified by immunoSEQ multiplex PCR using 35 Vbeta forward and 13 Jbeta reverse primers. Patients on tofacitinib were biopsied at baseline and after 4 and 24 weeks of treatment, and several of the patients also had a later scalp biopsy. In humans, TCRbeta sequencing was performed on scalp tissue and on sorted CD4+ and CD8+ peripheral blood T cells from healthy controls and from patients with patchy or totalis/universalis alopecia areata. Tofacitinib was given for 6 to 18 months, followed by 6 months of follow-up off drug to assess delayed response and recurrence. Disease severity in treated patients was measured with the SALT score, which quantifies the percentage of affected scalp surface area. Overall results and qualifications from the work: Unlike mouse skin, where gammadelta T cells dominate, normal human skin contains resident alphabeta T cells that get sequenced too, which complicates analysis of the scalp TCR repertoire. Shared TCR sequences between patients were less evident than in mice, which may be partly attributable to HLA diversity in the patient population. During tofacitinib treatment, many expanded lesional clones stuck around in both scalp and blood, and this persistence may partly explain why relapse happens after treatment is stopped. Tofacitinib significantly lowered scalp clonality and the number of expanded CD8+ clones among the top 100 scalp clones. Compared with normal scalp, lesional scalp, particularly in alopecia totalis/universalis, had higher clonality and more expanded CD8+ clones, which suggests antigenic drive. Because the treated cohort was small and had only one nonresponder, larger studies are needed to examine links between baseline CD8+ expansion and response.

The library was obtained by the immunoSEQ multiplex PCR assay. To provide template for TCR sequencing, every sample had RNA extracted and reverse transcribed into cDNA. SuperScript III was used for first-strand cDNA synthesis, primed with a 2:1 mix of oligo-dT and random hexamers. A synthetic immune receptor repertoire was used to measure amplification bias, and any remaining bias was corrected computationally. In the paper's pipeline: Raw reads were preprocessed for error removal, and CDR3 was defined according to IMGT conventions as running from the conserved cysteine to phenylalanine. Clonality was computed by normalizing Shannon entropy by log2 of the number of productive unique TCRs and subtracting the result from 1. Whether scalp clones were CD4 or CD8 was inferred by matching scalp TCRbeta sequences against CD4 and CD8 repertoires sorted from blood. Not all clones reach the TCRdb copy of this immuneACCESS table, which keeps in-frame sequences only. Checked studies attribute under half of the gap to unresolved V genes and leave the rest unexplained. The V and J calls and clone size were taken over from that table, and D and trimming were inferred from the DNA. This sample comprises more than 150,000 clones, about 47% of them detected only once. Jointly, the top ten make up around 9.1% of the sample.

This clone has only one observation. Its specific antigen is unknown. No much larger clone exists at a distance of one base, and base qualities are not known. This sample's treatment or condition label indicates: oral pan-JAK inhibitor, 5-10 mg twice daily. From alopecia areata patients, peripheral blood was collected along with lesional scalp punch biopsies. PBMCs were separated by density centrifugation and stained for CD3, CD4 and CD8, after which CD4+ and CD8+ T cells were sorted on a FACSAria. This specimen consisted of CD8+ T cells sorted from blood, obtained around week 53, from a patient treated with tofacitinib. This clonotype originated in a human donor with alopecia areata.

The CDR3 amino acid sequence is: CAWGFRSSSYEQYF. In nucleotides, the sequence is TGTGCCTGGGGCTTCAGGTCGAGCTCCTACGAGCAGTACTTC. The chain uses TRBV30 and TRBJ2-7; too little of a D gene remains to name it. The CDR3 holds 14 amino acids from the cysteine to the phenylalanine. The entry retains the CDR3 DNA only, 42 bases that are in frame from base 1. The germline V gene (reference sequence) provides CDR1 GTSNPN and CDR2 SVGIG. Cut back by 5 bases and 0 bases, the V and J ends lie 14 bases apart.